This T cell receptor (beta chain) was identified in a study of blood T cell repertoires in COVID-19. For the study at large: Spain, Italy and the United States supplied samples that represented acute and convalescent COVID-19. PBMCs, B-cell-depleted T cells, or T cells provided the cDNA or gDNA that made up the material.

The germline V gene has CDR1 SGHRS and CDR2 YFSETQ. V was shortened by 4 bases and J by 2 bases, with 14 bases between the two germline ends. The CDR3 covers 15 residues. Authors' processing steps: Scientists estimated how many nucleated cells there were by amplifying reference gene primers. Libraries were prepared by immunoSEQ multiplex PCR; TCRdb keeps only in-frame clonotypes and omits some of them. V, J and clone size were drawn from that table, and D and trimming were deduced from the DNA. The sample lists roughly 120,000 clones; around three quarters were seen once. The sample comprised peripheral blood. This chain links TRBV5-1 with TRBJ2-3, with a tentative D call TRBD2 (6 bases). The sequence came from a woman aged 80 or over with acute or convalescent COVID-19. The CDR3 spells CASSPTTSDTDTQYF. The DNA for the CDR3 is TGCGCCAGCAGCCCGACGACTAGTGACACAGATACGCAGTATTTT. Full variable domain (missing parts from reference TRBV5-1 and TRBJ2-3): KAGVTQTPRYLIKTRGQQVTLSCSPISGHRSVSWYQQTPGQGLQFLFEYFSETQRNKGNFPGRFSGRQFSNSRSEMNVSTLELGDSALYLCASSPTTSDTDTQYFGPGTRLTVL.